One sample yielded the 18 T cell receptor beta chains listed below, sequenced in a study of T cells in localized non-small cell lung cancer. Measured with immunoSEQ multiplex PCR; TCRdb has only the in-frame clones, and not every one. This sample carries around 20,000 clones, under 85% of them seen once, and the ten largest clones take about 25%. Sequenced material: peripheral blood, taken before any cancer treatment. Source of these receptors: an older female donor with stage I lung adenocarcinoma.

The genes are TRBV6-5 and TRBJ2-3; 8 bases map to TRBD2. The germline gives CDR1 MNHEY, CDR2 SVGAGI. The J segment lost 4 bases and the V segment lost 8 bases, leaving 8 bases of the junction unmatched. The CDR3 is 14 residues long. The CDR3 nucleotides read TGTGCCAGCTCCAGGCGGGGGGAGGCAGATACGCAGTATTTT. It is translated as CASSRRGEADTQYF.

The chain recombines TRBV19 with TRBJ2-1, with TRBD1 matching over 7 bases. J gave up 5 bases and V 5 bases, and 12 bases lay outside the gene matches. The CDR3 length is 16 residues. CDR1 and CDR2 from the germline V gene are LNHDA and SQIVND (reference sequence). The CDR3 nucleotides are TGTGCCAGTAGTCTGAGCTCCGGGACAGCGAACAATGAGCAGTTCTTC. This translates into CASSLSSGTANNEQFF.

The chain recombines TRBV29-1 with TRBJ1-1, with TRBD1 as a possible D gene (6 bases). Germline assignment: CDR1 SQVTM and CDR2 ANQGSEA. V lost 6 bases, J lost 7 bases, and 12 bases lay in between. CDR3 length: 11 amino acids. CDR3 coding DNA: TGCAGCGTCCTGGACAGTCTTGAAGCTTTCTTT. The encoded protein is CSVLDSLEAFF.

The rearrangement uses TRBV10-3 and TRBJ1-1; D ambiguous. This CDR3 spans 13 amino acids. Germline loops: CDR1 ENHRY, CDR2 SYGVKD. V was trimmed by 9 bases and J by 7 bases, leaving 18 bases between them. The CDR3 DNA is TGTGCCATATCAGCGGCAGGCCCCTTTGAAGCTTTCTTT. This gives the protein CAISAAGPFEAFF.

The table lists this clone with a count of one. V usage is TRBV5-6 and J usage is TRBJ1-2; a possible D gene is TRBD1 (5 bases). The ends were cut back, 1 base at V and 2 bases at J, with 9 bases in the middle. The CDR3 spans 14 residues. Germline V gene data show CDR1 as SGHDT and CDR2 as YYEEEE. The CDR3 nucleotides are TGTGCCAGCAGCTTGCAGGGCAAGAACTATGGCTACACCTTC. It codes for CASSLQGKNYGYTF.

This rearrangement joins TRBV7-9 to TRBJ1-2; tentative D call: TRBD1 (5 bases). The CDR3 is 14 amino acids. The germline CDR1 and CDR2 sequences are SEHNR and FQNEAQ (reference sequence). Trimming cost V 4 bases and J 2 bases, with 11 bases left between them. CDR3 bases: TGTGCCAGCAGCTCGGGACTGGGCAACTATGGCTACACCTTC. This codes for CASSSGLGNYGYTF.

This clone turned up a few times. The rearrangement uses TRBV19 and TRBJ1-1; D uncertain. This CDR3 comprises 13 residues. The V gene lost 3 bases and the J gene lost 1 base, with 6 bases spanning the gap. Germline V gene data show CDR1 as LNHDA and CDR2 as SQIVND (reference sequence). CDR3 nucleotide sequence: TGTGCCAGTAGTATGGTGCCGAACACTGAAGCTTTCTTT. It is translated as CASSMVPNTEAFF.

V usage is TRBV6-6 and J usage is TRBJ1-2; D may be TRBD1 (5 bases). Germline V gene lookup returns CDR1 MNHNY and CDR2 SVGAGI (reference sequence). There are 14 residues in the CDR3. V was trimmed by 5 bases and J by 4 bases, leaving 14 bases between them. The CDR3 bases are TGTGCCAGCAGTCCTGGGACGGCTGTCTATGGCTACACCTTC. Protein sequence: CASSPGTAVYGYTF.

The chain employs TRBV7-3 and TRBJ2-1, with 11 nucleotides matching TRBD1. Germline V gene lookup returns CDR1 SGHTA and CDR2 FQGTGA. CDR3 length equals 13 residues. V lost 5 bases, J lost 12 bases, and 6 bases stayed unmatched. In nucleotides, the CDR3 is TGTGCCAGCAGCCGGGACAGGGGGACGGTGCAGTTCTTC. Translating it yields CASSRDRGTVQFF.

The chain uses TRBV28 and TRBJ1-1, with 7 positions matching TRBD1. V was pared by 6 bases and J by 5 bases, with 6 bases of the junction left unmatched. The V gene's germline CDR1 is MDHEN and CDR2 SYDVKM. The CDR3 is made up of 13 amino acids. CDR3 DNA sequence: TGTGCCAGCAGGTTCAGGGGGGGAACTGAAGCTTTCTTT. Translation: CASRFRGGTEAFF.

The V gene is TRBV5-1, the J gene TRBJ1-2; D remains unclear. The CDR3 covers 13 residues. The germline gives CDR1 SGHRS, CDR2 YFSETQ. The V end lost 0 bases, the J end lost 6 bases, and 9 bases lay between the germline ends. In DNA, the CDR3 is TGCGCCAGCAGCTTGGGGTTTACTGATGGCTACACCTTC. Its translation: CASSLGFTDGYTF.

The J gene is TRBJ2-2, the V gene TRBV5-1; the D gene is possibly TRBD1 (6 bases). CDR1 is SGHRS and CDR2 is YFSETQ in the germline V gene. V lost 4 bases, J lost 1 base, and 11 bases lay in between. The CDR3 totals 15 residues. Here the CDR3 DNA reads TGCGCCAGCAGCGATGCAGGGGAGAACACCGGGGAGCTGTTTTTT. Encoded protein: CASSDAGENTGELFF.

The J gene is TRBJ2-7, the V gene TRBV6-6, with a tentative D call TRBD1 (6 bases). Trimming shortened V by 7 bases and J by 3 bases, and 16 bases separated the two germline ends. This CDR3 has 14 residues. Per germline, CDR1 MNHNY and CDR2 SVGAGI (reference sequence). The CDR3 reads CASTHLWDNYEQYF. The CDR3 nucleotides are TGTGCCAGCACCCACCTTTGGGACAACTACGAGCAGTACTTC.

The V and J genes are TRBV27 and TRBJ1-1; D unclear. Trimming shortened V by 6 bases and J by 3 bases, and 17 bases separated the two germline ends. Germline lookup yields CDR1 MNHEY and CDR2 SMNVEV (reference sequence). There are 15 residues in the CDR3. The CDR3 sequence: CASSHLPLGYTEAFF. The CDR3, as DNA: TGTGCCAGCAGCCATCTCCCACTAGGTTACACTGAAGCTTTCTTT.

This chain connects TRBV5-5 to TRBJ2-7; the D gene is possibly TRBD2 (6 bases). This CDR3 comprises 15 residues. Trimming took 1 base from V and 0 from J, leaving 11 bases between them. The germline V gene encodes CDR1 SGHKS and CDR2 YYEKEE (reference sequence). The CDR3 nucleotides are TGTGCCAGCAGCTTGTACGCCGGGGGCTCCTACGAGCAGTACTTC. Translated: CASSLYAGGSYEQYF.

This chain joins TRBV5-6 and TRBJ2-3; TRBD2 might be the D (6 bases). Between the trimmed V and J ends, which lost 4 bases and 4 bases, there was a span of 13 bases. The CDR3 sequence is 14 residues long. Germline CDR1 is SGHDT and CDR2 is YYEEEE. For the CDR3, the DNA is TGTGCCAGCAGCGTGGCGGGGTGGGCAGATACGCAGTATTTT. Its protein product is CASSVAGWADTQYF.

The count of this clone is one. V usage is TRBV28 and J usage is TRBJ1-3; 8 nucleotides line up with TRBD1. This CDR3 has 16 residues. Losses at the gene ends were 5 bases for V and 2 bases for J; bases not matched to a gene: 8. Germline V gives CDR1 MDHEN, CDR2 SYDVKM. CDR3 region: CASSRFTGGAGNTIYF. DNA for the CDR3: TGTGCCAGCAGTCGCTTTACAGGGGGAGCTGGAAACACCATATATTTT. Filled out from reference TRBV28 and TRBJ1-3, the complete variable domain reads DVKVTQSSRYLVKRTGEKVFLECVQDMDHENMFWYRQDPGLGLRLIYFSYDVKMKEKGDIPEGYSVSREKKERFSLILESASTNQTSMYLCASSRFTGGAGNTIYFGEGSWLTVV.

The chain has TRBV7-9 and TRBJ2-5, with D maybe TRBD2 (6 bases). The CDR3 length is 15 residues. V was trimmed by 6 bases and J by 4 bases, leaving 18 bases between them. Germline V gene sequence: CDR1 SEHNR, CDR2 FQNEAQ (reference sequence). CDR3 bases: TGTGCCAGCAGTTTGGACGGGACTGAGGGAGAGACCCAGTACTTC. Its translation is CASSLDGTEGETQYF.